This record looks at one T cell receptor beta chain sequence and its context. Its target is unknown. The repertoire was sequenced with immunoSEQ multiplex PCR; TCRdb's copy has only in-frame clones and lacks some. The table records about 170,000 clones, 80% to 90% of them present only once. The data were taken from a study of T cell responses to AZD1222 COVID-19 vaccine. The study's findings and limits: A mostly white British donor set with more females was recruited, and clonal diversity was possibly underestimated. The study sampled repertoires only after the peak T cell response.

The receptor comes from an adult who received the MenACWY meningococcal vaccine as a control. The sample in question was peripheral blood, obtained 28 days after the second dose of the MenACWY control vaccine.

The CDR3 nucleotides are TGTGCCAGCACCCAAGATTGGGCCAACCAAGAGACCCAGTACTTC. As protein: CASTQDWANQETQYF. The chain combines TRBV5-6 with TRBJ2-5; D is ambiguous. Between the trimmed V and J ends, which lost 6 bases and 0 bases, there was a span of 15 bases. The CDR3 sequence is 15 residues long. The germline V gene has CDR1 SGHDT and CDR2 YYEEEE.